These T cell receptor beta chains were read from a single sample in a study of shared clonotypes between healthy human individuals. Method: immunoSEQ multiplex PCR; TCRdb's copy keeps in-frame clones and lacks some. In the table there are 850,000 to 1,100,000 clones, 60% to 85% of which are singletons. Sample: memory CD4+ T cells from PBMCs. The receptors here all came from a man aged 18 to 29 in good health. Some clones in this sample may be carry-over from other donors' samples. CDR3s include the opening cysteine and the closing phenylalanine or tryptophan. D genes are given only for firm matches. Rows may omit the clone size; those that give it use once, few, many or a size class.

CDR3: CASSDLDTQYF
DNA: TGTGCCAGCAGTGATCTAGATACGCAGTATTTT
size: -
J: TRBJ2-3
V: TRBV6-1
D: -

CDR3: CASSPVGQGAEKLFF
DNA: TGTGCCAGCAGCCCTGTAGGGCAGGGGGCCGAAAAACTGTTTTTT
size: -
J: TRBJ1-4
V: TRBV9
D: TRBD1

CDR3: CASSGLAAQETQYF
DNA: TGTGCCAGCAGTGGGCTAGCGGCCCAAGAGACCCAGTACTTC
size: few
J: TRBJ2-5
V: TRBV2
D: TRBD2

CDR3: CASSIRDGPKEQYF
DNA: TGTGCCAGCAGTATCCGGGACGGTCCTAAGGAGCAGTACTTC
size: -
J: TRBJ2-7
V: TRBV6-1
D: -

CDR3: CASSVGGVAYGYTF
DNA: TGTGCCAGCAGCGTAGGGGGGGTGGCCTATGGCTACACCTTC
size: -
J: TRBJ1-2
V: TRBV9
D: -

CDR3: CASHATDTQYF
DNA: TGTGCCAGCCATGCCACAGATACGCAGTATTTT
size: -
J: TRBJ2-3
V: TRBV2
D: -

CDR3: CASRGGVTSKNIQYF
DNA: TGTGCCAGCAGGGGGGGGGTGACGTCCAAAAACATTCAGTACTTC
size: -
J: TRBJ2-4
V: TRBV6-5
D: TRBD2

CDR3: CASSFLRGQETSGEFTDTQYF
DNA: TGCGCCAGCAGCTTCCTGCGGGGGCAGGAGACTAGCGGAGAATTCACAGATACGCAGTATTTT
size: -
J: TRBJ2-3
V: TRBV5-1
D: TRBD2

CDR3: CASSPSGKGGELFF
DNA: TGTGCCAGCAGCCCCTCAGGGAAGGGAGGGGAGCTGTTTTTT
size: -
J: TRBJ2-2
V: TRBV7-8
D: -

CDR3: CASSPRNTIYF
DNA: TGTGCCAGCAGTCCCCGGAACACCATATATTTT
size: -
J: TRBJ1-3
V: TRBV28
D: -

CDR3: CASSREPYGYTF
DNA: TGTGCCAGCTCCAGGGAACCCTATGGCTACACCTTC
size: -
J: TRBJ1-2
V: TRBV5-8
D: -

CDR3: CASRRGGPNGYTF
DNA: TGTGCCAGTCGACGAGGCGGGCCAAATGGCTACACCTTC
size: once
J: TRBJ1-2
V: TRBV28
D: -

CDR3: CASSLRGMRTGELFF
DNA: TGCGCCAGCAGCTTGCGAGGTATGCGAACCGGGGAGCTGTTTTTT
size: few
J: TRBJ2-2
V: TRBV5-1
D: -

CDR3: CASSHQGQGTDTQYF
DNA: TGTGCCAGCAGCCATCAGGGACAGGGGACAGATACGCAGTATTTT
size: -
J: TRBJ2-3
V: TRBV28
D: TRBD1

CDR3: CASGQDGGRGAYEQYF
DNA: TGTGCCAGCGGCCAGGACGGGGGTAGGGGGGCCTACGAGCAGTACTTC
size: many
J: TRBJ2-7
V: TRBV2
D: -

CDR3: CASSENSGNTIYF
DNA: TGTGCCAGCAGCGAGAACTCTGGAAACACCATATATTTT
size: -
J: TRBJ1-3
V: TRBV7-9
D: -

CDR3: CASSLPPGVRADTQYF
DNA: TGTGCCAGCAGCTTACCCCCGGGAGTTCGGGCAGATACGCAGTATTTT
size: -
J: TRBJ2-3
V: TRBV7-6
D: -

CDR3: CASSLDRQGAGGYTF
DNA: TGTGCCAGCAGCTTAGATCGGCAGGGGGCCGGCGGCTACACCTTC
size: -
J: TRBJ1-2
V: TRBV11-2
D: TRBD1

CDR3: CASSQDATGVGYTF
DNA: TGCGCCAGCAGCCAAGACGCGACAGGGGTGGGCTACACCTTC
size: -
J: TRBJ1-2
V: TRBV4-3
D: TRBD1

CDR3: CATTPEGTHHNEQFF
DNA: TGCGCCACCACCCCGGAAGGTACTCACCACAATGAGCAGTTCTTC
size: -
J: TRBJ2-1
V: TRBV5-1
D: -

CDR3: CASSLGSATRDYGYTF
DNA: TGCGCCAGCAGCTTGGGAAGCGCTACGAGGGACTATGGCTACACCTTC
size: few
J: TRBJ1-2
V: TRBV5-1
D: -

CDR3: CSIEWLAGGHGTDTQYF
DNA: TGCAGCATTGAATGGCTAGCGGGAGGTCACGGCACAGATACGCAGTATTTT
size: -
J: TRBJ2-3
V: TRBV29-1
D: TRBD2

CDR3: CASSQANQPYGEKLFF
DNA: TGTGCCAGCAGCCAAGCCAATCAGCCATATGGTGAAAAACTGTTTTTT
size: -
J: TRBJ1-4
V: TRBV14
D: -

CDR3: CASSDSGTSGSLDEQFF
DNA: TGTGCCAGCAGTGACTCCGGGACTAGCGGGAGTCTCGATGAGCAGTTCTTC
size: -
J: TRBJ2-1
V: TRBV6-4
D: TRBD2

CDR3: CASSEGRGANEKLFF
DNA: TGCGCCAGCAGTGAGGGGCGCGGGGCTAATGAAAAACTGTTTTTT
size: -
J: TRBJ1-4
V: TRBV4-1
D: -

CDR3: CASSLSGLDEQFF
DNA: TGTGCCAGCAGTTTGTCCGGGCTGGATGAGCAGTTCTTC
size: -
J: TRBJ2-1
V: TRBV28
D: -

CDR3: CASSSFGGLERSGNTIYF
DNA: TGCGCCAGCAGCTCGTTCGGGGGTTTGGAACGCTCTGGAAACACCATATATTTT
size: -
J: TRBJ1-3
V: TRBV5-1
D: -

CDR3: CASSPTGQREKLFF
DNA: TGTGCCAGCAGCCCCACGGGACAGAGGGAAAAACTGTTTTTT
size: -
J: TRBJ1-4
V: TRBV11-1
D: TRBD1

CDR3: CASSSGQRPSRLQETQYF
DNA: TGTGCCAGCAGTTCTGGACAGCGCCCGTCTCGATTACAAGAGACCCAGTACTTC
size: -
J: TRBJ2-5
V: TRBV28
D: -

CDR3: CATSKTHLTGGSGYTF
DNA: TGTGCCACCAGCAAAACCCATTTGACAGGGGGCAGTGGCTACACCTTC
size: -
J: TRBJ1-2
V: TRBV15
D: TRBD1

CDR3: CASRDLAGRYEQYF
DNA: TGTGCCAGCAGGGATTTAGCGGGCCGCTACGAGCAGTACTTC
size: -
J: TRBJ2-7
V: TRBV28
D: TRBD2